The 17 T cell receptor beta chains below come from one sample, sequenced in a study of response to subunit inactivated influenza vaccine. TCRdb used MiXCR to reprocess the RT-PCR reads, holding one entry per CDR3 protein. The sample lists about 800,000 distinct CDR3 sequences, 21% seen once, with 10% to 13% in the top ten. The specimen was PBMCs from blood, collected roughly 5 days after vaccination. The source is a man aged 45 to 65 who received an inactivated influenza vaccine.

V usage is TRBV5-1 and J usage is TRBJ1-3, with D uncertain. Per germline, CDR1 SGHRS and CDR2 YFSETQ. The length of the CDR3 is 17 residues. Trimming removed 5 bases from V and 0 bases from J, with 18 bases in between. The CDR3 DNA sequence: TGCGCCAGCAGGCCGGCCTTGGAGAGCCGCTCTGGAAACACCATATATTTT. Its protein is CASRPALESRSGNTIYF.

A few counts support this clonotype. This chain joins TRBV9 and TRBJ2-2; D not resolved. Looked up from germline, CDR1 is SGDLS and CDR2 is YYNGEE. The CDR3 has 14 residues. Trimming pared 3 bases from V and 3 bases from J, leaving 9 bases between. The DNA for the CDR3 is TGTGCCAGCAGCGGAGTAGGGTACACCGGGGAGCTGTTTTTT. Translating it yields CASSGVGYTGELFF. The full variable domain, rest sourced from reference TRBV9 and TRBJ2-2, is DSGVTQTPKHLITATGQRVTLRCSPRSGDLSVYWYQQSLDQGLQFLIQYYNGEERAKGNILERFSAQQFPDLHSELNLSSLELGDSALYFCASSGVGYTGELFFGEGSRLTVL.

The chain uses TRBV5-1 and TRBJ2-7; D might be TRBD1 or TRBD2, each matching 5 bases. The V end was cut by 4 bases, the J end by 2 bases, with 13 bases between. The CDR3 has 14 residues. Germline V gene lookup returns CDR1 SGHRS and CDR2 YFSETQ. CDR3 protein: CASSARDVTYEQYF. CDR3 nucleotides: TGCGCCAGCAGCGCTCGGGACGTAACCTACGAGCAGTACTTC.

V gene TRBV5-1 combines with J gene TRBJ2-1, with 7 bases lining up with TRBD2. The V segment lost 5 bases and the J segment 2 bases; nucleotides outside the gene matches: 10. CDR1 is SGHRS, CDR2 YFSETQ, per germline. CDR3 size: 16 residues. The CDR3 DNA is TGCGCCAGCAGACGTGACGCAGGGAGGGCCTACAATGAGCAGTTCTTC. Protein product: CASRRDAGRAYNEQFF.

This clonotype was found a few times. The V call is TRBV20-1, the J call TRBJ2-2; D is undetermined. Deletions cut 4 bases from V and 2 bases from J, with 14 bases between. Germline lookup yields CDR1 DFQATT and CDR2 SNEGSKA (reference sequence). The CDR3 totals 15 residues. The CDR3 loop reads CSATPSAVNTGELFF. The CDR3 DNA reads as TGCAGTGCTACCCCCTCAGCCGTCAACACCGGGGAGCTGTTTTTT.

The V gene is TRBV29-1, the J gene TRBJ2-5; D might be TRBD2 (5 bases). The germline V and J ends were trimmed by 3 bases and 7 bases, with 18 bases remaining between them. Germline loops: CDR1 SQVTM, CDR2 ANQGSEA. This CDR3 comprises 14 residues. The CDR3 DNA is TGCAGCGTTGACCAAAACGGGGTTACTGGGACCCAGTACTTC. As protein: CSVDQNGVTGTQYF.

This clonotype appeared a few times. CDR3 sequence (DNA): TGTGCCAGCAGCCACCCGGGACAAGGGGCCAATGAGCAGTTCTTC. Translating gives CASSHPGQGANEQFF. The J gene is TRBJ2-1, the V gene TRBV4-2, with D tentatively TRBD1 (6 bases). The V and J ends lost 3 bases and 6 bases respectively, with 15 bases between them. This CDR3 spans 15 amino acids. The germline gives CDR1 LGHNA, CDR2 YNFKEQ.

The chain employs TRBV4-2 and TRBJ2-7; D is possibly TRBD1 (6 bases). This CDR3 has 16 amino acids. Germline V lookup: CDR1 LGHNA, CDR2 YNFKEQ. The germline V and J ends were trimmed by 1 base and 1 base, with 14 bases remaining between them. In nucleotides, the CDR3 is TGTGCCAGCAGCCAAGGGCCGAACAGGGTATCCTACGAGCAGTACTTC. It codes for CASSQGPNRVSYEQYF.

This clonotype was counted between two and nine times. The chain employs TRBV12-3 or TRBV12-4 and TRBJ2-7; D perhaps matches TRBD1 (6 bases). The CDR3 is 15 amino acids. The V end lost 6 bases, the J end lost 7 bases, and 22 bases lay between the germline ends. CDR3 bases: TGTGCCAGCAGCCCTACAGGGTCGAGTCGCTATGAGCAGTACTTC. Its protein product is CASSPTGSSRYEQYF.

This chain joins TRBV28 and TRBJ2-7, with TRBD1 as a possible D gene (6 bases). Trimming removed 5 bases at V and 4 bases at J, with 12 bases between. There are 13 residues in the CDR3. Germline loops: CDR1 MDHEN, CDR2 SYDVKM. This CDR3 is CASSPWTVYEQYF. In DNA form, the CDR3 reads TGTGCCAGCAGTCCCTGGACAGTTTACGAGCAGTACTTC.

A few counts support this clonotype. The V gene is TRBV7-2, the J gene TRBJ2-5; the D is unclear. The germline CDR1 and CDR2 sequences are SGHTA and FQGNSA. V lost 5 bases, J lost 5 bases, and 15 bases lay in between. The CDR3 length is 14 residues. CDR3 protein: CASSRISAWETQYF. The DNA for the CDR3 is TGTGCCAGCAGCCGAATCTCCGCGTGGGAGACCCAGTACTTC.

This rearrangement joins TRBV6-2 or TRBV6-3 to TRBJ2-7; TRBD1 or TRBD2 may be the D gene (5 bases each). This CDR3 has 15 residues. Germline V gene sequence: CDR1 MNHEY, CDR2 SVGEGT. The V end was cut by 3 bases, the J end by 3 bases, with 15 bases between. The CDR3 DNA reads TGTGCCAGCAGTTATATGTATCGGGGCAACTACGAGCAGTACTTC. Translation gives CASSYMYRGNYEQYF.

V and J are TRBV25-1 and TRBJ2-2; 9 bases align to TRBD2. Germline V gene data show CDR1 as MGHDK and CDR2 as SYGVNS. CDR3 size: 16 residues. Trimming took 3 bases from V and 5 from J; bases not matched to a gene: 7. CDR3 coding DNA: TGTGCCAGCAGTGACCCCGAGCGGGAGGTTACCGGGGAGCTGTTTTTT. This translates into CASSDPEREVTGELFF.

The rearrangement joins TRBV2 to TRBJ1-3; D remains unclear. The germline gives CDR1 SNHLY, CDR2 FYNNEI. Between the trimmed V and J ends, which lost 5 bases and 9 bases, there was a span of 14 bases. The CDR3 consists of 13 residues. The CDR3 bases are TGTGCCAGCAGTCTGTCGACCCGCGCCACCATATATTTT. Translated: CASSLSTRATIYF.

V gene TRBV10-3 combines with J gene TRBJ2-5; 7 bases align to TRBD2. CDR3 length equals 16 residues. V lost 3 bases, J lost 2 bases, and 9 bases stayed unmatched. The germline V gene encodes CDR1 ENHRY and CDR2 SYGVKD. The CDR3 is CAISDLVNGGQETQYF. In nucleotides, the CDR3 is TGTGCCATCAGTGATCTGGTAAACGGGGGGCAAGAGACCCAGTACTTC.

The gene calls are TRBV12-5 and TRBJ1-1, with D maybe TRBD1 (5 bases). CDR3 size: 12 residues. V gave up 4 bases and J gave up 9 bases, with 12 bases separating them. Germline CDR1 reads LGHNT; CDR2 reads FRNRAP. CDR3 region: CASGSATDQAFF. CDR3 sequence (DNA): TGTGCTAGTGGTTCTGCGACAGACCAAGCTTTCTTT. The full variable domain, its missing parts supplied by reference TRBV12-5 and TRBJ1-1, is DARVTQTPRHKVTEMGQEVTMRCQPILGHNTVFWYRQTMMQGLELLAYFRNRAPLDDSGMPKDRFSAEMPDATLATLKIQPSEPRDSAVYFCASGSATDQAFFGQGTRLTVV.

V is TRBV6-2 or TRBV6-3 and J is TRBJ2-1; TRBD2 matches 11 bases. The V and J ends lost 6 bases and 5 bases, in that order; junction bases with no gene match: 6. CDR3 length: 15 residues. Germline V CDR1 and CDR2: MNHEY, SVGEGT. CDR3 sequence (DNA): TGTGCCAGCAGGAAAGGGACTAGCGGTAACAATGAGCAGTTCTTC. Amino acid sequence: CASRKGTSGNNEQFF.